This T cell receptor (beta chain) came from a study of blood T cell repertoires in COVID-19. In the authors' methods: Reference gene primer amplification gave nucleated cell count estimates. Assay used: immunoSEQ multiplex PCR; TCRdb lists only in-frame clones, some missing. That table is the source of V, J and clone size, and D and trimming were worked out from the DNA. The sample carries roughly 190,000 clones, less than 90% recorded once. Germline V lookup: CDR1 SGHTA, CDR2 FQGNSA. CDR3 length equals 12 residues. V lost 5 bases, J lost 8 bases, and 12 bases lay in between. Participants classified as exposed had met a COVID-19 case within 2 weeks before study entry.

Specimen: PBMCs or T cells enriched from blood (not recorded which). The receptor was derived from a young woman who had been exposed to COVID-19. The chain uses TRBV7-2 and TRBJ1-2, with D perhaps matching TRBD1 (6 bases). The CDR3, as DNA: TGTGCCAGCAGCGCACAGGGACTAGGCTACACCTTC. Protein product: CASSAQGLGYTF.